This record looks at one T cell receptor beta chain sequence and its context. TCR alpha and beta CDR3 regions were amplified from RNA using iRepertoire nested multiplex PCR. A single record per CDR3 protein comes from TCRdb applying MiXCR to the multiplex PCR reads. The data show fewer than 500,000 distinct CDR3 sequences, 41% seen once. This sample is part of a study of glioma-infiltrating T cells. V lost 5 bases and J lost 1, with 14 bases in between. CDR1 and CDR2 (germline): MNHEY, SMNVEV (reference sequence). The CDR3 is 15 residues long. Sequenced: glioma tissue, nonneoplastic brain tissue, or PBMCs (not recorded which). The receptor was derived from a human donor with low-grade glioma or glioblastoma, undergoing nonglioma brain surgery, or in good health (not recorded which). V and J are TRBV27 and TRBJ1-1, with D unresolved. CDR3: CASSPTTDGNTEAFF. CDR3 DNA: TGTGCCAGCAGTCCAACCACGGACGGGAACACTGAAGCTTTCTTT.